This T cell receptor beta chain was obtained from a study of radiation and T cells in renal cell carcinoma (dated by TCRdb to about 2020). Regarding the research as a whole: The samples were obtained from a clinical trial, where primary renal cell carcinomas were treated with 15 Gy stereotactic body radiation therapy and then removed by nephrectomy 4 weeks afterward. A total of about 3.8 million unique CDR3 nucleotide sequences, encoding 2.8 million or so unique CDR3 amino acid sequences, were found across all 50 or so samples. A total of 53 samples underwent TCR beta sequencing, made up of 25 or so tumors and around 27 peripheral blood samples. Overall study results and their limits: Changes in the blood repertoire were not tracked past 4 weeks after treatment. Because pretreatment tumor biopsies were not available, the baseline intratumoral presence of clonotypes could not be determined. An increase in top tumor clonotypes in blood was observed from baseline to 2 weeks post-radiation, followed by contraction by 4 weeks, which was taken to suggest transient expansion of tumor-resident clones. Effects of radiation dose or scheduling on the TCR repertoire could not be addressed with the single-armed trial design.

For this clone: Its recognized antigen is unknown. The record has no base qualities; no much larger clone is one base away.

The immunoSEQ kit was used, according to the manufacturer's recommendations, to generate TCR beta libraries from genomic DNA. To prepare libraries, a first multiplex PCR with proprietary primers was run, followed by a second PCR that added unique barcodes, and a bead cleanup was done after each round. A positive control reaction and a negative control reaction, both provided in the kit, were run with every batch of samples. The final libraries were assessed on an Agilent 4200 TapeStation D1000 ScreenTape, pooled by volume, and quantified by qPCR. An Illumina NextSeq500 fitted with a MidOutput 150-cycle cartridge performed the sequencing, running 156 Read1 cycles and 15 Index1 cycles with the kit's custom primers. The pooled library was loaded at 0.9 to 1 pM, with a roughly 22% PhiX control spiked in. As for the original processing: The vendor-processed data were analyzed in R, and a clonotype was defined as all T cells that share the same CDR3 nucleotide sequence. In the clone abundance analyses, frequencies were normalized to the 10,000 most abundant clones in each sample. Public T cell clones, averaging fewer than five per sample, were removed before analysis. A difference in abundance of at least 32-fold between compartments was used to define tumor-enriched and baseline blood-enriched clonotypes. Clonotypes expanded or contracted between blood time points were identified with a beta-binomial differential abundance model. The Baroni-Urbani and Buser coefficient was used to measure tumor-blood repertoire similarity, and groups were compared with two-tailed Wilcoxon tests in R. TCRdb carries this immuneACCESS record with in-frame sequences only. Its versions omit some clonotypes, under half of them owing to an unresolved V gene in the studies checked, with the rest unexplained. The DNA was the basis for D and trimming; V, J and clone size are from that table. Across this sample there are about 130,000 clones, with around nine tenths seen only once. The top ten constitute around 11% of the sample.

The germline V gene (reference sequence) provides CDR1 LNHNV and CDR2 YYDKDF. Measured from the cysteine to the phenylalanine, the CDR3 is 13 residues long. Only CDR3 DNA remains: 39 bases, in frame from the first base. Trimming takes 1 base from V and 8 bases from J, and the germline ends sit 11 bases apart. Read against the paper, the sample's time point label means: baseline pretreatment blood. Taken with the paper, the label for treatment or condition translates to: 15 Gy SBRT to primary tumor, nephrectomy 4 weeks later. To track tumor-enriched clonotypes, serial peripheral blood was sampled from radiation-treated patients at baseline and at 2 weeks and 4 weeks after SBRT. Every patient's renal cell carcinoma showed clear cell pathology. The QIAamp DNA Blood Mini Kit (Qiagen) was used to prepare genomic DNA for TCR sequencing. The analyses included only samples that passed all quality control checks.

The sequence was collected from a woman aged 45-65 years with renal cell carcinoma. The starting material was blood, obtained from a patient whose treatment included radiotherapy and nephrectomy. This chain is built from TRBV15 and TRBJ1-2; 6 matching bases give a weak D call of TRBD1. The CDR3 reads CATSRAGGDGYTF. The sequenced DNA is TGTGCCACCAGCAGAGCCGGGGGCGACGGCTACACCTTC.